This T cell receptor (beta chain) was recorded in a study of CD8+CD57+ T cells in acquired aplastic anemia. Trimming removed 4 bases from V and 3 bases from J, with 15 bases in between. The CDR3 is 15 amino acids. The germline V gene encodes CDR1 SNHLY and CDR2 FYNNEI. This clonotype appeared many times. According to the study, genomic DNA was the template for TCR beta VDJ and CDR3 profiling. Using its own MiXCR run on the reads, TCRdb lists one record per CDR3 protein. Here the sample spans a few hundred thousand distinct CDR3 sequences, 50% to 70% being singletons. The sequencing input was sorted CD4+, CD8+, or CD8+CD57+ T cells (not recorded which) from PBMCs. The TCR comes from a human donor with severe aplastic anemia or a healthy control (not recorded which). The rearrangement uses TRBV2 and TRBJ1-2, with a possible D match to TRBD1 (5 bases). CDR3 bases: TGTGCCAGCAGTGTAGGGCAGGGTGGTGACTATGGCTACACCTTC. It encodes CASSVGQGGDYGYTF.